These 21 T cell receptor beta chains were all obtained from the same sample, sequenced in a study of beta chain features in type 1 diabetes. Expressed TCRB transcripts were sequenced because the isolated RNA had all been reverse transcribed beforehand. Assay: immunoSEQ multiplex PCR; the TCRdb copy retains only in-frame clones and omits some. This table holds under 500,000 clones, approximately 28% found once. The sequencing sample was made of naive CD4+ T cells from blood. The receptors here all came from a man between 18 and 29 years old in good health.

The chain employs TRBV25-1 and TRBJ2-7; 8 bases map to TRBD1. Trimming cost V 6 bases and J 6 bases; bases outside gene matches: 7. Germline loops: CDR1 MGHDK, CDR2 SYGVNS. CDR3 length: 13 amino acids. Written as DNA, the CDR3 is TGTGCCAGCAGAGGACAGGGCGCTCCCGAGCAGTACTTC. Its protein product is CASRGQGAPEQYF.

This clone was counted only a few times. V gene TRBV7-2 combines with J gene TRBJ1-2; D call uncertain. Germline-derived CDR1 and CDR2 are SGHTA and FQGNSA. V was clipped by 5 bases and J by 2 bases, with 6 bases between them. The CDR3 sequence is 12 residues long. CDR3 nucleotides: TGTGCCAGCAGCCAGGAAAACTATGGCTACACCTTC. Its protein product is CASSQENYGYTF. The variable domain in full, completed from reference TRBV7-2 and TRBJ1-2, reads GAGVSQSPSNKVTEKGKDVELRCDPISGHTALYWYRQSLGQGLEFLIYFQGNSAPDKSGLPSDRFSAERTGGSVSTLTIQRTQQEDSAVYLCASSQENYGYTFGSGTRLTVV.

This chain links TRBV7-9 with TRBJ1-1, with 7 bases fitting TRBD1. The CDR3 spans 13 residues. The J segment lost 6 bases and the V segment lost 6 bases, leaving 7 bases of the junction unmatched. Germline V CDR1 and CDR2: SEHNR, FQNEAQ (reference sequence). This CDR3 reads CASRATGVAEAFF. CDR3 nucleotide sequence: TGTGCCAGCAGAGCTACAGGGGTCGCTGAAGCTTTCTTT.

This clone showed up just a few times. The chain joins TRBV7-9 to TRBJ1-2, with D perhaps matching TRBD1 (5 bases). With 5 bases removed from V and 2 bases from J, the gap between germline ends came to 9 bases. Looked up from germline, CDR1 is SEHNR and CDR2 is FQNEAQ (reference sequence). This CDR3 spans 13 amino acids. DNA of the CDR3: TGTGCCAGCAGCCCCCGGGACAACTATGGCTACACCTTC. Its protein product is CASSPRDNYGYTF.

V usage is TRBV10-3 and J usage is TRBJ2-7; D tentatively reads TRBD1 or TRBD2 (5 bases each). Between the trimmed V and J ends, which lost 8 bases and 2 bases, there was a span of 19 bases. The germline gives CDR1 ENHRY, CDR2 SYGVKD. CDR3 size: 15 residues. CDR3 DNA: TGTGCCATCGCACAGGACCGGGACCGAACCTACGAGCAGTACTTC. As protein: CAIAQDRDRTYEQYF.

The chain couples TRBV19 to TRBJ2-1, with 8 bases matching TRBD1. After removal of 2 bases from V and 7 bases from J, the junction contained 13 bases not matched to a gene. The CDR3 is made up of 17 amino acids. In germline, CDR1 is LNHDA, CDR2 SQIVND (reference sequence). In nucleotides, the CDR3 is TGTGCCAGTAGTATATCTGCCCGACAGGGGTTAGAGAATGAGCAGTTCTTC. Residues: CASSISARQGLENEQFF.

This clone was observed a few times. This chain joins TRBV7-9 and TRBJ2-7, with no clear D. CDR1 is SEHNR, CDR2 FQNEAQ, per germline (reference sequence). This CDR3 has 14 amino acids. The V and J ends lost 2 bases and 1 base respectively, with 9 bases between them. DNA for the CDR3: TGTGCCAGCAGCTTAATGACGGATTCCTACGAGCAGTACTTC. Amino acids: CASSLMTDSYEQYF.

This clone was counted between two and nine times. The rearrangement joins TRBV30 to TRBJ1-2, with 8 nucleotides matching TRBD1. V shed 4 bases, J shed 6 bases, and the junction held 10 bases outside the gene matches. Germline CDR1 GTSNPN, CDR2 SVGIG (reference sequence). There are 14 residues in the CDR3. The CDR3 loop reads CAWTGPTGADGYTF. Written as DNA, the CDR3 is TGTGCCTGGACCGGACCGACAGGGGCGGATGGCTACACCTTC. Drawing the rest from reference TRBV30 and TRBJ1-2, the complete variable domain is SQTIHQWPATLVQPVGSPLSLECTVEGTSNPNLYWYRQAAGRGLQLLFYSVGIGQISSEVPQNLSASRPQDRQFILSSKKLLLSDSGFYLCAWTGPTGADGYTFGSGTRLTVV.

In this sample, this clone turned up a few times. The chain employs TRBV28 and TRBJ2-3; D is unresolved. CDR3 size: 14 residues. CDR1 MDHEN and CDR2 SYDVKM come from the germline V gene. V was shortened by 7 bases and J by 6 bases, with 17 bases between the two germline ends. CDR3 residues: CASTSPGRRDTQYF. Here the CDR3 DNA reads TGTGCCAGCACCTCCCCAGGCCGCAGGGATACGCAGTATTTT.

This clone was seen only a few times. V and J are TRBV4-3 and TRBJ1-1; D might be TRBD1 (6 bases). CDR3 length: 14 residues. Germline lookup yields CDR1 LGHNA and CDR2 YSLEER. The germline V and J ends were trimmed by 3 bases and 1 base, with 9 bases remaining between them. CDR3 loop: CASSQLQGNTEAFF. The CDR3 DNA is TGCGCCAGCAGCCAGCTACAGGGGAACACTGAAGCTTTCTTT.

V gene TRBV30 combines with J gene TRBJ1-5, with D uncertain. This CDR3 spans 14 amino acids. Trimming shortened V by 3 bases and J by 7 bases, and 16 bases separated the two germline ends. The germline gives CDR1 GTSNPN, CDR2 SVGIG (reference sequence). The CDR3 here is CAWSLEGPRQPQHF. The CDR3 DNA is TGTGCCTGGAGCTTGGAGGGTCCAAGGCAGCCCCAGCATTTT.

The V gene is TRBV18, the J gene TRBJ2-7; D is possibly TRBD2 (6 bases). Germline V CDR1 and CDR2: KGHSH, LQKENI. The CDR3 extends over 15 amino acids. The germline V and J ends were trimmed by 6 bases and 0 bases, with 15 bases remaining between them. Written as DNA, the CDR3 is TGTGCCAGCTCCGGGCAACGGGAGCGCTCCTACGAGCAGTACTTC. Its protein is CASSGQRERSYEQYF.

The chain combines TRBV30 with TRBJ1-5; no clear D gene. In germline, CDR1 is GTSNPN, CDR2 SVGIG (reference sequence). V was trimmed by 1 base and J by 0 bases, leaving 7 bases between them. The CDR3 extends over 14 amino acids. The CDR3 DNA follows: TGTGCCTGGAGTGCCACAGATAGCAATCAGCCCCAGCATTTT. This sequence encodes CAWSATDSNQPQHF.

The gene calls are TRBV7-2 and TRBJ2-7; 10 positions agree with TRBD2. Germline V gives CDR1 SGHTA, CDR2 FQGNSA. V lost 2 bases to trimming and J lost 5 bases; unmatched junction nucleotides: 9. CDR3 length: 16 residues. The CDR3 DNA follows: TGTGCCAGCAGCTTACGCCTAAGGAGCGGGAGGGACGAGCAGTACTTC. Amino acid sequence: CASSLRLRSGRDEQYF.

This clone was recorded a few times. The CDR3 here is CASSGVLGTGDNEQFF. The CDR3 nucleotides read TGTGCCAGCAGCGGAGTGCTAGGGACAGGGGACAATGAGCAGTTCTTC. The chain is built from TRBV9 and TRBJ2-1; 10 bases fit TRBD1. The V and J ends lost 3 bases and 5 bases, in that order; junction bases with no gene match: 8. The CDR3 is made up of 16 amino acids. Germline assignment: CDR1 SGDLS and CDR2 YYNGEE.

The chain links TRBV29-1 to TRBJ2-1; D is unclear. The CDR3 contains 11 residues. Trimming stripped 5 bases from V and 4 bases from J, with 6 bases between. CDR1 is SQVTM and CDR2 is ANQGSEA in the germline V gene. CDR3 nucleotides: TGCAGCGTTCGGATTTACAATGAGCAGTTCTTC. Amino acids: CSVRIYNEQFF.

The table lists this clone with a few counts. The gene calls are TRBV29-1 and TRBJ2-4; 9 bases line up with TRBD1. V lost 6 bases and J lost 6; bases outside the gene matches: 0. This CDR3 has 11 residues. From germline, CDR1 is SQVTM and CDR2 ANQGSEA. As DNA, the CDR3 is TGCAGCGTGGGACAGGGAAACATTCAGTACTTC. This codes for CSVGQGNIQYF.

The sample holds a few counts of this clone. CDR3 nucleotide sequence: TGTGCCAGCAACGACGGCCTTCGGATCCATGAGCAGTTCTTC. Translating it yields CASNDGLRIHEQFF. The chain recombines TRBV25-1 with TRBJ2-1; D call uncertain. Germline assignment: CDR1 MGHDK and CDR2 SYGVNS. The V and J ends lost 7 bases and 8 bases respectively, with 18 bases between them. This CDR3 is built from 14 residues. Looking up the rest from reference TRBV25-1 and TRBJ2-1 gives the full variable domain: EADIYQTPRYLVIGTGKKITLECSQTMGHDKMYWYQQDPGMELHLIHYSYGVNSTEKGDLSSESTVSRIRTEHFPLTLESARPSHTSQYLCASNDGLRIHEQFFGPGTRLTVL.

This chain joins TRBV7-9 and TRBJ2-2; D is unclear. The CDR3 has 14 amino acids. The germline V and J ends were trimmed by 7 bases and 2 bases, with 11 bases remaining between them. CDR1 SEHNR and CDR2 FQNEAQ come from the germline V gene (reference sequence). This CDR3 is CASILMLNTGELFF. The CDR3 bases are TGTGCCAGCATCTTGATGCTAAACACCGGGGAGCTGTTTTTT.

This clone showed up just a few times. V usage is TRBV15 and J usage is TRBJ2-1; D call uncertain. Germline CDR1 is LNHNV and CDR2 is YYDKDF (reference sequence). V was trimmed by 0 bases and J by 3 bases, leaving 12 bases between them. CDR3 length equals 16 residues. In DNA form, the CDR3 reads TGTGCCACCAGCAGAGATGACAAACCAGTCTACAATGAGCAGTTCTTC. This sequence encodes CATSRDDKPVYNEQFF.

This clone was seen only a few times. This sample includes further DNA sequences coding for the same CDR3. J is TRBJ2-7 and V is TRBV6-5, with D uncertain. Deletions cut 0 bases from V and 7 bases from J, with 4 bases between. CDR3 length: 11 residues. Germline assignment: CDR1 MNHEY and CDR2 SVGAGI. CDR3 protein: CASSYSGEQYF. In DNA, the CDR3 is TGTGCCAGCAGTTACTCGGGGGAGCAGTACTTC.